This T cell receptor (beta chain) was found in a study of beta chain features in type 1 diabetes. The sequenced template was cDNA made from the entire isolated RNA. Profiled with immunoSEQ multiplex PCR; TCRdb holds only in-frame clones, not every one. The table lists 450,000 to 600,000 clones, 25% to 35% of them singletons. This clone was seen more than once but under ten times. The V gene lost 8 bases and the J gene lost 3 bases, with 15 bases spanning the gap. The CDR3 is 13 residues long. From germline, CDR1 is SQVTM and CDR2 ANQGSEA. Input material: naive CD4+ T cells from blood. The TCR comes from a man aged 18 to 29 in good health. The V call is TRBV29-1, the J call TRBJ2-3, with D possibly being TRBD1 or TRBD2 (5 bases each). DNA of the CDR3: TGCAGCTGCGCGGGCAGGGCAACAGATACGCAGTATTTT. This translates into CSCAGRATDTQYF.